What follows describes a single T cell receptor (beta chain). The source of the sample is a study of technical replicates of blood from a few donors. Profiled with immunoSEQ multiplex PCR; TCRdb holds only in-frame clones, not every one. Among around 50,000 clones, approximately 95% were seen once, and the ten largest hold about 0.39%. CDR1 and CDR2 from the germline V gene are SGHTA and FQGNSA. The CDR3 consists of 15 residues. Trimming took 1 base from V and 2 from J; bases not matched to a gene: 1. The specimen sequenced was T cells isolated from PBMCs. This TCR was sampled from a human donor in good health. The chain carries TRBV7-2 and TRBJ2-1; 8 positions agree with TRBD1. The CDR3: CASSLEGQAYNEQFF. The CDR3 DNA follows: TGTGCCAGCAGCTTAGAGGGACAGGCCTACAATGAGCAGTTCTTC.